Listed below are T cell receptor beta chains from one sample, sequenced in a study of cytotoxic CD8 clonotypes in ibrutinib-treated CLL. Assay: immunoSEQ multiplex PCR; the TCRdb copy retains only in-frame clones and omits some. Among 150,000 to 200,000 clones, nearly 90% were seen once, and the ten largest hold roughly 3%. This sample comprised PBMCs, obtained at disease progression, from a patient treated with ibrutinib. The receptors derive from a human donor with chronic lymphocytic leukemia. CDR3s include the opening cysteine and the closing phenylalanine or tryptophan. Each record gives: J gene, D gene, V gene, clone size, CDR3 protein, CDR3 DNA. The D gene is left open where the match is weak. Where a row states a size, it is once, few, many or the class of an expanded clone; other rows omit it.

j_call: TRBJ2-7
d_call: -
v_call: TRBV9
clone_size: -
cdr3_aa: CASSVDGWGPGEQYF
cdr3_nt: TGTGCCAGCAGCGTAGACGGGTGGGGACCCGGCGAGCAGTACTTC

j_call: TRBJ2-3
d_call: -
v_call: TRBV7-9
clone_size: -
cdr3_aa: CASPFQYF
cdr3_nt: TGTGCCAGCCCTTTTCAGTATTTT

j_call: TRBJ2-1
d_call: TRBD2
v_call: TRBV28
clone_size: -
cdr3_aa: CASSIIAGGYNEQFF
cdr3_nt: TGTGCCAGCAGTATCATAGCGGGAGGTTACAATGAGCAGTTCTTC

j_call: TRBJ2-7
d_call: -
v_call: TRBV11-2
clone_size: -
cdr3_aa: CASSLSQTYEQYF
cdr3_nt: TGTGCCAGCAGCTTAAGCCAGACCTACGAGCAGTACTTC

j_call: TRBJ2-7
d_call: TRBD1
v_call: TRBV5-1
clone_size: -
cdr3_aa: CASSPRTGLSYEQYF
cdr3_nt: TGCGCCAGCAGCCCAAGGACAGGGCTATCCTACGAGCAGTACTTC

j_call: TRBJ2-1
d_call: TRBD2
v_call: TRBV6-5
clone_size: -
cdr3_aa: CASKLAGGLNEQFF
cdr3_nt: TGTGCCAGCAAACTAGCGGGAGGGCTTAATGAGCAGTTCTTC

j_call: TRBJ2-1
d_call: -
v_call: TRBV27
clone_size: -
cdr3_aa: CASSSYAPVNDNEQFF
cdr3_nt: TGTGCCAGCAGCTCCTATGCTCCGGTCAACGACAATGAGCAGTTCTTC

j_call: TRBJ1-5
d_call: -
v_call: TRBV18
clone_size: few
cdr3_aa: CASSWTGENQPQHF
cdr3_nt: TGTGCCAGCTCCTGGACGGGGGAGAATCAGCCCCAGCATTTT

j_call: TRBJ2-2
d_call: TRBD1
v_call: TRBV27
clone_size: -
cdr3_aa: CASSYGTGNGELFF
cdr3_nt: TGTGCCAGCAGTTACGGGACAGGTAACGGGGAGCTGTTTTTT

j_call: TRBJ1-2
d_call: -
v_call: TRBV4-1
clone_size: -
cdr3_aa: CASSQAPMSQPYGYTF
cdr3_nt: TGCGCCAGCAGCCAAGCCCCGATGTCGCAGCCTTATGGCTACACCTTC

j_call: TRBJ2-7
d_call: TRBD2
v_call: TRBV28
clone_size: -
cdr3_aa: CASTIRAGAYEQYF
cdr3_nt: TGTGCCAGCACAATCCGAGCGGGAGCCTACGAGCAGTACTTC

j_call: TRBJ1-5
d_call: TRBD1
v_call: TRBV30
clone_size: -
cdr3_aa: CAWSRDRGNQPQHF
cdr3_nt: TGTGCCTGGAGTAGGGACAGGGGCAATCAGCCCCAGCATTTT

j_call: TRBJ2-5
d_call: TRBD2
v_call: TRBV7-3
clone_size: once
cdr3_aa: CASSSSQRASGRLETQYF
cdr3_nt: TGTGCCAGCAGCTCTTCACAGCGGGCTAGCGGGAGACTCGAGACCCAGTACTTC

j_call: TRBJ1-4
d_call: -
v_call: TRBV15
clone_size: -
cdr3_aa: CATSRDQQGIIRDEKLFF
cdr3_nt: TGTGCCACCAGCAGAGATCAGCAGGGAATTATTAGGGATGAAAAACTGTTTTTT

j_call: TRBJ1-3
d_call: -
v_call: TRBV6-6
clone_size: -
cdr3_aa: CASSYSNTGNTIYF
cdr3_nt: TGTGCCAGCAGTTACTCGAATACTGGAAACACCATATATTTT

j_call: TRBJ2-2
d_call: -
v_call: TRBV27
clone_size: -
cdr3_aa: CASTKGSTGELFF
cdr3_nt: TGTGCCAGCACAAAGGGGAGTACCGGGGAGCTGTTTTTT

j_call: TRBJ2-2
d_call: TRBD2
v_call: TRBV18
clone_size: -
cdr3_aa: CASSPNSGRGTGELFF
cdr3_nt: TGTGCCAGCTCACCCAATAGCGGGAGAGGCACCGGGGAGCTGTTTTTT